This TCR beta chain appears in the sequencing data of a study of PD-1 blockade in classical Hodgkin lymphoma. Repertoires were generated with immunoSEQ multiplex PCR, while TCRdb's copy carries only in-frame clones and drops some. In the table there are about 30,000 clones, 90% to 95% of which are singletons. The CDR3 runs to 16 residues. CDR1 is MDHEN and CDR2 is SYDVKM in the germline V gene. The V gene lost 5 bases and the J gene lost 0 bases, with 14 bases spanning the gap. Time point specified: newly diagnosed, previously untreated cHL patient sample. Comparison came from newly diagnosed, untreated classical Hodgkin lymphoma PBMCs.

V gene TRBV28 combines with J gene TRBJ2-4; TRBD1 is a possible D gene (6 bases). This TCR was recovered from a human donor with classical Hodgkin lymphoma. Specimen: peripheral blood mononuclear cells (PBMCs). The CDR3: CASSGNRVRAKNIQYF. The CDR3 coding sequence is TGTGCCAGCAGTGGAAACAGGGTGAGAGCCAAAAACATTCAGTACTTC.